This T cell receptor beta chain appears in the sequencing data of a study of regulatory T cells in long-lasting Graves disease. Study results and limitations: TRBV28, TRBJ1-2 and TRBJ2-5 emerged as the favored segments in persistent disease. A greater number of public clonotypes (under 3,000) was shared by persistent patients than by new patients (just over 950).

Notes on this clonotype: The antigen remains undetermined.

Assembly of TCR beta libraries relied on iRepertoire HTBI primers together with Arm-PCR of CDR3 regions. TCRdb reprocessed the multiplex PCR reads with MiXCR, giving one entry per CDR3 protein. The sample consists of about 450,000 distinct CDR3 sequences, 15% to 20% of them appearing once. The time point: newly diagnosed GD, antithyroid drugs for less than 3 months. Preparation of the TCR library used RNA extracted from PBMCs. The V gene's germline CDR1 is SGHRS and CDR2 YFSETQ. The CDR3 has 15 residues. Between the trimmed V and J ends, which lost 0 bases and 9 bases, there was a span of 13 bases. These same data were also listed under a study on T cells in Graves' hyperthyroidism and ophthalmopathy.

The sample here was peripheral blood mononuclear cells (PBMCs), taken at new diagnosis, from a patient treated with antithyroid drugs. The rearrangement links TRBV5-1 to TRBJ1-6; D is unresolved. The receptor's source is a woman younger than 45 with Graves disease. The CDR3: CASSLVEGLGSPLHF. In nucleotides, the CDR3 is TGCGCCAGCAGCTTGGTAGAGGGATTGGGTTCACCCCTCCACTTT.